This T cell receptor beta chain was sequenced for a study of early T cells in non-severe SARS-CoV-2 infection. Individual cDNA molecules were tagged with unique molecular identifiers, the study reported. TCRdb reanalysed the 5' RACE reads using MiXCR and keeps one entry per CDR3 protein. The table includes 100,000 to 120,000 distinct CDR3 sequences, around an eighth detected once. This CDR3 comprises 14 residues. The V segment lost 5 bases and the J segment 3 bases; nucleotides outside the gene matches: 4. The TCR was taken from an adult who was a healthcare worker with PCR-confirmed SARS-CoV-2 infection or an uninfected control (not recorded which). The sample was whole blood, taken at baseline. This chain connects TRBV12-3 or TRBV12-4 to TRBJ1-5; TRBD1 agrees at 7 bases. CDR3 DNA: TGTGCCAGCAGTCGCCAGGGGGACAATCAGCCCCAGCATTTT. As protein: CASSRQGDNQPQHF.